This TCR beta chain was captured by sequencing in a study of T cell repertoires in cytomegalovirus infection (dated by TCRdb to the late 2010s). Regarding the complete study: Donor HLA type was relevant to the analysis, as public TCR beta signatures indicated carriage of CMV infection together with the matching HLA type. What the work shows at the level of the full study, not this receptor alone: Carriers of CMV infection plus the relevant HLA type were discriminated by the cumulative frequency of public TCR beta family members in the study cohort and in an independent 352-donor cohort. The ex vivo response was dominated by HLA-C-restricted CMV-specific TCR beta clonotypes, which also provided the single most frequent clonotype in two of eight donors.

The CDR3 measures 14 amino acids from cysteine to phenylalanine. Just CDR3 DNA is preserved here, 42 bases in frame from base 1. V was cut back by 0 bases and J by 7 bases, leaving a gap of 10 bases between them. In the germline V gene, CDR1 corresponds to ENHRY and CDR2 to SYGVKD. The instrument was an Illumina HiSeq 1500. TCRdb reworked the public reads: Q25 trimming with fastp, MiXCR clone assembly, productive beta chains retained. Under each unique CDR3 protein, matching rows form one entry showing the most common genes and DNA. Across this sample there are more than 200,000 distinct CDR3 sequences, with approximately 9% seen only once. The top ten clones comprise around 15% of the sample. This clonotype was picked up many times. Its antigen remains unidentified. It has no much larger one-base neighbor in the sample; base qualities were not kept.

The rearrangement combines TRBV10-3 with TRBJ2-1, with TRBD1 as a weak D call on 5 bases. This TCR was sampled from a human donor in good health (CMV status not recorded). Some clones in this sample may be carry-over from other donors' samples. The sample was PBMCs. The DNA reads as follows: TGTGCCATCAGTGAGTCGGCAGGGAAAAATGAGCAGTTCTTC. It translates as CAISESAGKNEQFF.